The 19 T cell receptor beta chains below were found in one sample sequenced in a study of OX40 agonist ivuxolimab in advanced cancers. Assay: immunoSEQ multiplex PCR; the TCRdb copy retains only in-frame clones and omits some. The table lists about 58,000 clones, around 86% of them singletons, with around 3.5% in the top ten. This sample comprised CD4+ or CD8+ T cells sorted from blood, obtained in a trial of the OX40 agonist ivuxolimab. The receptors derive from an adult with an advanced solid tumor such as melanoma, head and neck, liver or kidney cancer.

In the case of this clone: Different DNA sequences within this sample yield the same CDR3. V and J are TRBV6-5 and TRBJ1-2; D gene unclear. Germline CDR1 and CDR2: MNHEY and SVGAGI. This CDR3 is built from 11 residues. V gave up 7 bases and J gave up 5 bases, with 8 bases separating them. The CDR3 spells CASTKGYGYTF. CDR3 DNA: TGTGCCAGCACCAAGGGTTATGGCTACACCTTC.

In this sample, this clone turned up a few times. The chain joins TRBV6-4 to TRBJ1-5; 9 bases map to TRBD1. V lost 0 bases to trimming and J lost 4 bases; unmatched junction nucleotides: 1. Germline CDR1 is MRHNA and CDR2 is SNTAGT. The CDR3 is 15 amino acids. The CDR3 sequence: CASSDSGQGNQPQHF. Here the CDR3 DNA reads TGTGCCAGCAGTGACTCGGGACAGGGAAATCAGCCCCAGCATTTT.

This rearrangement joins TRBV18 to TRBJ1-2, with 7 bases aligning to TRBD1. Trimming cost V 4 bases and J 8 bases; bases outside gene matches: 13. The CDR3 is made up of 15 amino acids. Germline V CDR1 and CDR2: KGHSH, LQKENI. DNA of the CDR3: TGTGCCAGCTCACTGGAACAGGGGACCTTAACGGGCTACACCTTC. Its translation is CASSLEQGTLTGYTF. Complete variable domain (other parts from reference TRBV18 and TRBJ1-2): NAGVMQNPRHLVRRRGQEARLRCSPMKGHSHVYWYRQLPEEGLKFMVYLQKENIIDESGMPKERFSAEFPKEGPSILRIQQVVRGDSAAYFCASSLEQGTLTGYTFGSGTRLTVV.

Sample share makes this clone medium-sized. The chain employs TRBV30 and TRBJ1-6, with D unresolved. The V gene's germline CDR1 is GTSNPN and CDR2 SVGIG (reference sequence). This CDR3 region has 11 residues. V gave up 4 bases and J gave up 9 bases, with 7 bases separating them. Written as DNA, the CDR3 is TGTGCCTGGAAGCGCAGTTCACCCCTCCACTTT. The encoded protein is CAWKRSSPLHF.

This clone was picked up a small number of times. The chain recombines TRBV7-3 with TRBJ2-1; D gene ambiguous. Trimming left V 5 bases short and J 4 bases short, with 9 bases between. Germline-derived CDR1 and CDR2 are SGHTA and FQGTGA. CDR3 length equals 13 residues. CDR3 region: CASSPRSYNEQFF. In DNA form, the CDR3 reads TGTGCCAGCAGCCCCCGGAGTTACAATGAGCAGTTCTTC.

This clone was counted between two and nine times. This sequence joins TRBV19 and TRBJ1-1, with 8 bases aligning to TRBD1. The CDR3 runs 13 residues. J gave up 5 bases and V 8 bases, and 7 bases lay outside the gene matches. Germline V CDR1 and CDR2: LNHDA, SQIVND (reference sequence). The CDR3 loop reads CASEGQGGTEAFF. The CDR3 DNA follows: TGTGCCAGTGAAGGACAGGGAGGAACTGAAGCTTTCTTT. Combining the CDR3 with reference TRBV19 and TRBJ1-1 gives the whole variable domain DGGITQSPKYLFRKEGQNVTLSCEQNLNHDAMYWYRQDPGQGLRLIYYSQIVNDFQKGDIAEGYSVSREKKESFPLTVTSAQKNPTAFYLCASEGQGGTEAFFGQGTRLTVV.

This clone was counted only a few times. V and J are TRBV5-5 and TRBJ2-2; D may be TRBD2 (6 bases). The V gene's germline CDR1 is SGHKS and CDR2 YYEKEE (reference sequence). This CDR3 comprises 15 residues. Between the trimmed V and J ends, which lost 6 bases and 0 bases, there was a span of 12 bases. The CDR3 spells CASKGGGANTGELFF. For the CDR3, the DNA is TGTGCCAGCAAGGGTGGCGGGGCGAACACCGGGGAGCTGTTTTTT. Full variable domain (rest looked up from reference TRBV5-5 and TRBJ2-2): DAGVTQSPTHLIKTRGQQVTLRCSPISGHKSVSWYQQVLGQGPQFIFQYYEKEERGRGNFPDRFSARQFPNYSSELNVNALLLGDSALYLCASKGGGANTGELFFGEGSRLTVL.

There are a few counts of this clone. In nucleotides, the CDR3 is TGTGCCAGCAGTCTTTCACAGGGTTTGGATGGCTACACCTTC. It encodes CASSLSQGLDGYTF. The rearrangement links TRBV6-5 to TRBJ1-2; possibly TRBD1 for D (6 bases). Trimming left V 5 bases short and J 6 bases short, with 16 bases between. Looked up from germline, CDR1 is MNHEY and CDR2 is SVGAGI. This CDR3 region has 14 residues.

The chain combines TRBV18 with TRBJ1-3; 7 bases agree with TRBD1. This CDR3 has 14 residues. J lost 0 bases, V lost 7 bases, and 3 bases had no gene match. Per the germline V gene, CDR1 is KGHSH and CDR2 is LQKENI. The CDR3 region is CASCDRVSGNTIYF. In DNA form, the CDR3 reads TGTGCCAGCTGCGACAGGGTCTCTGGAAACACCATATATTTT.

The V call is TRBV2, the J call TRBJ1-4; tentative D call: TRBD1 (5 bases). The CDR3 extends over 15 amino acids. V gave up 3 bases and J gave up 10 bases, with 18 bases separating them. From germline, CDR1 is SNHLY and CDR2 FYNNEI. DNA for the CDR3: TGTGCCAGCAGTGATGAGTCCGTCCTCGGGGGAAAACTGTTTTTT. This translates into CASSDESVLGGKLFF.

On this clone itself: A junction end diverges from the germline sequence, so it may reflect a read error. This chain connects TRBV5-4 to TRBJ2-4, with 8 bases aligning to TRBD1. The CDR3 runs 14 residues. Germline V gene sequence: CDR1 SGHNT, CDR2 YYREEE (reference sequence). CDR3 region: CVSSLRDRSNIQYF. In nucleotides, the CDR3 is TGTGTCAGCAGCTTGAGGGACAGGTCAAACATTCAGTACTTC.

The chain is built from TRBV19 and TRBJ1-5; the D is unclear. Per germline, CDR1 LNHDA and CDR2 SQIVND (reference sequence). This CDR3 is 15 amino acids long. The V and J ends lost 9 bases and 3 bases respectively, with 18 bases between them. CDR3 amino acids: CASTGSGTLNQPQHF. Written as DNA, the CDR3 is TGTGCCAGCACCGGATCAGGAACACTCAATCAGCCCCAGCATTTT.

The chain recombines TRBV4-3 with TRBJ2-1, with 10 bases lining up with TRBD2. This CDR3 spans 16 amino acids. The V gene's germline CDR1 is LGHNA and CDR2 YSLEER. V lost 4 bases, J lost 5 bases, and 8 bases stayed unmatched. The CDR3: CASSRSPSGGNNEQFF. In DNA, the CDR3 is TGCGCCAGCAGCCGCTCCCCTAGCGGGGGCAACAATGAGCAGTTCTTC.

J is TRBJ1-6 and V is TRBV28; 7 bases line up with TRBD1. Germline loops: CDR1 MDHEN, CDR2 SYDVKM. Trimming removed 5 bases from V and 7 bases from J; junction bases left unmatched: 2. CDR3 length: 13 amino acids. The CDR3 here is CASSETGNSPLHF. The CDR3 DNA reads TGTGCCAGCAGTGAGACAGGGAATTCACCCCTCCACTTT.

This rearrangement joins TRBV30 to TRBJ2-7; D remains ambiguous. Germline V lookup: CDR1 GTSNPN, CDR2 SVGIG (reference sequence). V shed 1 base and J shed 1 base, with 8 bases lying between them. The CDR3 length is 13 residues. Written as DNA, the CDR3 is TGTGCCTGGAGTGCTGAAAATTCCTACGAGCAGTACTTC. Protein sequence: CAWSAENSYEQYF.

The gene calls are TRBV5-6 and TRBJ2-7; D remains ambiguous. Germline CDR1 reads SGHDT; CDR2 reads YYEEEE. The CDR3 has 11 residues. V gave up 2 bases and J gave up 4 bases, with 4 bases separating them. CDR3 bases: TGTGCCAGCAGCTTCAGATACGAGCAGTACTTC. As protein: CASSFRYEQYF.

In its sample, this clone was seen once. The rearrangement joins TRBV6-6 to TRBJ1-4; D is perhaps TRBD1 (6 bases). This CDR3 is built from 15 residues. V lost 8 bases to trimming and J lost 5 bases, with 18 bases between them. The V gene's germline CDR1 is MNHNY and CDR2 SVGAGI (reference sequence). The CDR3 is CASSTRGRLNEKLFF. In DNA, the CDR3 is TGTGCCAGCTCAACTCGGGGGCGCCTCAATGAAAAACTGTTTTTT.

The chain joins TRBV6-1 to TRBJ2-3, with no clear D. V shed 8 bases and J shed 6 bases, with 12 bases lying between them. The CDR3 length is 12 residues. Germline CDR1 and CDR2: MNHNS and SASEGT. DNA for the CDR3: TGTGCCAGCTGCGACTGGTCGGATACGCAGTATTTT. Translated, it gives CASCDWSDTQYF.

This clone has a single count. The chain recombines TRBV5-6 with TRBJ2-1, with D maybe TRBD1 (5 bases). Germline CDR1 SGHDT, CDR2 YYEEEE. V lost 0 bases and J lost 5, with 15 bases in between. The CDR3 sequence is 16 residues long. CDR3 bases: TGTGCCAGCAGCTTGGCGGGCAGGGCCTCAAACAATGAGCAGTTCTTC. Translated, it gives CASSLAGRASNNEQFF.